This T cell receptor beta chain was sequenced for a study of siplizumab effects on memory and regulatory T cells. V dropped 6 bases and J dropped 3 bases, with 17 bases sitting between them. The CDR3 extends over 15 amino acids. Germline lookup yields CDR1 SGHDN and CDR2 FVKESK. TCRdb's table, derived via immunoSEQ multiplex PCR, lists solely in-frame clones and lacks some. The sample consists of approximately 110,000 clones, more than 85% of them appearing once. The source of this sequence is a human donor in good health. Sequenced sample: CD4+ T cells sorted from blood. The J gene is TRBJ1-2, the V gene TRBV14; D is unclear. The CDR3 loop is CASSSSMRSHYGYTF. The CDR3 DNA sequence: TGTGCCAGCAGTTCAAGCATGCGGTCTCACTATGGCTACACCTTC.